Shown below are 21 T cell receptor beta chains from a single sample sequenced in a study of blood T cell repertoires in COVID-19. The repertoire was sequenced with immunoSEQ multiplex PCR; TCRdb's copy has only in-frame clones and lacks some. The sample holds some 170,000 clones, 76% seen once. The sample comprised peripheral blood. The receptors originated from a woman in her 50s with active or convalescent COVID-19.

The J gene is TRBJ1-2, the V gene TRBV27; 7 bases are a match to TRBD1. From germline, CDR1 is MNHEY and CDR2 SMNVEV (reference sequence). V shed 1 base, J shed 8 bases, and the junction held 4 bases outside the gene matches. The length of the CDR3 is 13 residues. CDR3 DNA sequence: TGTGCCAGCAGTTTATTTCCAGGGGGAGGCTACACCTTC. Translated, it gives CASSLFPGGGYTF.

The chain has TRBV2 and TRBJ1-2; D is possibly TRBD1 (6 bases). CDR1 and CDR2 from the germline V gene are SNHLY and FYNNEI. The CDR3 spans 12 residues. V gave up 8 bases and J gave up 0 bases, with 7 bases separating them. CDR3 in amino acids: CASGQPNYGYTF. In nucleotides, the CDR3 is TGTGCCAGCGGACAGCCTAACTATGGCTACACCTTC.

In this sample, this clone turned up a few times. V is TRBV6-6 and J is TRBJ2-2, with D perhaps matching TRBD2 (6 bases). CDR3 length: 15 amino acids. The ends were cut back, 0 bases at V and 6 bases at J, with 11 bases in the middle. The V gene's germline CDR1 is MNHNY and CDR2 SVGAGI (reference sequence). The CDR3 coding sequence is TGTGCCAGCAGTTACTCCCCTCCGGGGGCCGGGGAGCTGTTTTTT. Its protein product is CASSYSPPGAGELFF.

This clone was recorded many times. The rearrangement joins TRBV6-5 to TRBJ1-4; D remains unclear. V lost 2 bases and J 0 bases, leaving 4 bases between the germline ends. CDR1 and CDR2 from the germline V gene are MNHEY and SVGAGI. The length of the CDR3 is 14 residues. The CDR3 DNA sequence: TGTGCCAGCAGTTACAGCGCAACTAATGAAAAACTGTTTTTT. It specifies CASSYSATNEKLFF.

The chain uses TRBV30 and TRBJ1-1; 7 nucleotides line up with TRBD1. Unmatched junction bases numbered 14, after V lost 2 bases and J lost 8 bases. This CDR3 contains 15 residues. CDR1 GTSNPN and CDR2 SVGIG come from the germline V gene (reference sequence). The CDR3 DNA follows: TGTGCCTGGAGTCCTCCGAGACAGGGCGCGGAGGAAGCTTTCTTT. It yields the protein CAWSPPRQGAEEAFF.

V usage is TRBV5-1 and J usage is TRBJ2-1, with D tentatively TRBD1 (5 bases). The V end was cut by 4 bases, the J end by 9 bases, with 11 bases between. There are 12 residues in the CDR3. CDR1 and CDR2 (germline): SGHRS, YFSETQ. CDR3 coding DNA: TGCGCCAGCAGCCCCCCAGGGTCTGAGCAGTTCTTC. Its translation is CASSPPGSEQFF.

Notes on this clone: Possible read error: a much larger clone is one base away. The V and J genes are TRBV4-2 and TRBJ2-3; unclear D gene. Germline V lookup: CDR1 LGHNA, CDR2 YNFKEQ. Trimming cost V 4 bases and J 2 bases, with 4 bases left between them. The CDR3 contains 12 residues. CDR3 in DNA: TGTGCCAGCAGCCCCAACACAGATACGCAGTATTTT. Translation: CASSPNTDTQYF.

The chain carries TRBV9 and TRBJ1-1; TRBD1 aligns across 9 bases. The V and J ends lost 1 base and 11 bases, in that order; junction bases with no gene match: 12. The CDR3 has 15 residues. CDR1 and CDR2 (germline): SGDLS, YYNGEE. For the CDR3, the DNA is TGTGCCAGCAGCGTAACGGGACAGGGTTCGGGGCGGGCTTTCTTT. The encoded protein is CASSVTGQGSGRAFF.

The chain links TRBV5-4 to TRBJ1-5; D possibly corresponds to TRBD1 (6 bases). V lost 0 bases, J lost 6 bases, and 13 bases lay in between. Germline CDR1 reads SGHNT; CDR2 reads YYREEE (reference sequence). CDR3 length: 15 residues. This CDR3 is CASSLAGGAPQPQHF. In DNA form, the CDR3 reads TGTGCCAGCAGCTTGGCCGGGGGGGCCCCTCAGCCCCAGCATTTT.

As for this clone: The identical CDR3 is also encoded by other nucleotide sequences in the sample. J is TRBJ2-2 and V is TRBV18, with 11 bases aligning to TRBD2. V lost 3 bases to trimming and J lost 1 base; unmatched junction nucleotides: 1. This CDR3 region has 16 residues. Germline V gene data show CDR1 as KGHSH and CDR2 as LQKENI. In DNA, the CDR3 is TGTGCCAGCTCACCGGGACTAGCGGTGAACACCGGGGAGCTGTTTTTT. Its protein product is CASSPGLAVNTGELFF.

The chain recombines TRBV6-5 with TRBJ1-1; D is possibly TRBD1 (6 bases). This CDR3 has 14 amino acids. Germline V gene data show CDR1 as MNHEY and CDR2 as SVGAGI. V lost 6 bases and J lost 1, with 12 bases in between. As DNA, the CDR3 is TGTGCCAGCAGCAGGGACAACCCGAACACTGAAGCTTTCTTT. It is translated as CASSRDNPNTEAFF.

The chain couples TRBV6-5 to TRBJ1-2, with 7 nucleotides matching TRBD1. Germline CDR1 and CDR2: MNHEY and SVGAGI. This CDR3 region has 14 residues. V was pared by 10 bases and J by 2 bases, with 10 bases of the junction left unmatched. As DNA, the CDR3 is TGTGCCACCGAGGAGGCAGGGGGGAACTATGGCTACACCTTC. Protein product: CATEEAGGNYGYTF.

The V gene is TRBV28, the J gene TRBJ1-2, with 7 bases matching TRBD1. CDR3 length: 15 residues. Germline V lookup: CDR1 MDHEN, CDR2 SYDVKM. V gave up 4 bases and J gave up 8 bases; unmatched junction bases: 13. For the CDR3, the DNA is TGTGCCAGCAGTTCAGCGACAGGGTATTCAGGCGGCTACACCTTC. As protein: CASSSATGYSGGYTF.

This clone appeared a few times. V usage is TRBV19 and J usage is TRBJ1-6; 10 positions match TRBD1. CDR3 length equals 17 residues. CDR1 LNHDA and CDR2 SQIVND come from the germline V gene (reference sequence). The J segment lost 9 bases and the V segment lost 4 bases, leaving 12 bases of the junction unmatched. The CDR3: CASSTHSTGGRGSPLHF. CDR3 DNA sequence: TGTGCCAGTAGTACGCACTCGACAGGGGGCAGGGGTTCACCCCTCCACTTT.

The gene calls are TRBV24-1 and TRBJ1-2; a possible D gene is TRBD1 (5 bases). The CDR3 consists of 17 residues. Germline-derived CDR1 and CDR2 are KGHDR and SFDVKD. The germline V and J ends were trimmed by 6 bases and 2 bases, with 21 bases remaining between them. For the CDR3, the DNA is TGTGCCACCAGTCGTCAGGGCTCAACAAAAAGGAACTATGGCTACACCTTC. It is translated as CATSRQGSTKRNYGYTF.

This sequence joins TRBV6-1 and TRBJ1-6; 7 bases are a match to TRBD1. Germline V gene lookup returns CDR1 MNHNS and CDR2 SASEGT. The CDR3 runs to 15 residues. With V trimmed by 0 bases and J by 8 bases, 4 bases remained unmatched. CDR3 DNA sequence: TGTGCCAGCAGTGAAGCCCTTGGACAGGATTCACCCCTCCACTTT. Amino acids: CASSEALGQDSPLHF.

This chain connects TRBV4-3 to TRBJ2-7, with TRBD2 identical over 10 bases. Germline assignment: CDR1 LGHNA and CDR2 YSLEER. Trimming took 0 bases from V and 4 from J; bases not matched to a gene: 12. There are 18 residues in the CDR3. The CDR3: CASSQEVAGGLISYEQYF. The DNA for the CDR3 is TGCGCCAGCAGCCAAGAGGTAGCGGGGGGCCTTATTTCTTACGAGCAGTACTTC.

V gene TRBV6-6 combines with J gene TRBJ1-5, with 8 bases matching TRBD1. This CDR3 region has 13 residues. CDR1 is MNHNY, CDR2 SVGAGI, per germline (reference sequence). V gave up 7 bases and J gave up 7 bases; unmatched junction bases: 6. The CDR3: CASTTGGQQPQHF. CDR3 nucleotide sequence: TGTGCCAGCACTACAGGGGGTCAACAGCCCCAGCATTTT.

The chain is built from TRBV6-5 and TRBJ2-7; D is possibly TRBD2 (6 bases). Germline assignment: CDR1 MNHEY and CDR2 SVGAGI. The germline V and J ends were trimmed by 6 bases and 6 bases, with 21 bases remaining between them. The CDR3 length is 15 residues. This chain's CDR3 is CASSPPTAGSSEQYF. The CDR3 nucleotides read TGTGCCAGCAGCCCCCCGACAGCGGGTTCGTCCGAGCAGTACTTC.

Here the CDR3 DNA reads TGTGCCAGCAGCTTAGGCGCGGGACCCACCGGGGAGCTGTTTTTT. Translation: CASSLGAGPTGELFF. The rearrangement joins TRBV7-2 to TRBJ2-2, with D possibly being TRBD2 (6 bases). Germline CDR1 is SGHTA and CDR2 is FQGNSA. The CDR3 runs to 15 residues. The V end was cut by 1 base, the J end by 4 bases, with 10 bases between.

This clone was recorded once. The genes are TRBV15 and TRBJ1-1; D uncertain. CDR1 is LNHNV and CDR2 is YYDKDF in the germline V gene (reference sequence). This CDR3 region has 16 residues. Trimming took off 0 bases at V and 5 bases at J, with 16 bases between the two ends. CDR3 bases: TGTGCCACCAGCAGAGAGGGTGGAGGAAGAAGGACTGAAGCTTTCTTT. The encoded protein is CATSREGGGRRTEAFF.